The rows below give T cell receptor beta chains drawn from one sample of a study of beta chain features in type 1 diabetes. The table came from immunoSEQ multiplex PCR; TCRdb's copy has only in-frame clones and leaves some out. This sample has 630,000 or so clones, with about 14% found just once. The sample taken for sequencing was naive CD4+ T cells from blood. These receptor sequences come from a man aged 18 to 29 with type 1 diabetes. CDR3s include the opening cysteine and the closing phenylalanine or tryptophan. D genes are given only for firm matches. Size is stated for part of the rows, as once, few or many counts, or as a class when the clone is expanded.

TRBJ2-3,TRBV7-2,NA,few,TGTGCCAGCAGCTTACGGCTGACCACAGATACGCAGTATTTT,CASSLRLTTDTQYF
TRBJ1-2,TRBV30,NA,NA,TGTGCCTGGAGTGTCGCACCCGGCTACACCTTC,CAWSVAPGYTF
TRBJ2-1,TRBV4-1,NA,NA,TGCGCCAGCAGCAGTACTAAGGATTACAATGAGCAGTTCTTC,CASSSTKDYNEQFF
TRBJ2-3,TRBV29-1,NA,NA,TGCAGCGTTGAAGGGGCAGATACGCAGTATTTT,CSVEGADTQYF
TRBJ1-5,TRBV2,NA,few,TGTGCCAGCAGGGAGACAGTGAGCAATCAGCCCCAGCATTTT,CASRETVSNQPQHF
TRBJ1-1,TRBV5-1,NA,few,TGCGCCAGCAGCTTGGTAGGGGGGAACACTGAAGCTTTCTTT,CASSLVGGNTEAFF
TRBJ2-2,TRBV14,NA,few,TGTGCCAGCAGCCGGGGACACTATCTCGCGAACACCGGGGAGCTGTTTTTT,CASSRGHYLANTGELFF
TRBJ1-2,TRBV28,NA,NA,TGTGCCAGCACCTCAGCTGACGTCCGGAGCGGAGGCTACACCTTC,CASTSADVRSGGYTF
TRBJ1-1,TRBV7-2,TRBD1,NA,TGTGCCAGCAGCCCGTTGACAGGGCGGAGGCATTTCACTGAAGCTTTCTTT,CASSPLTGRRHFTEAFF
TRBJ2-1,TRBV5-1,TRBD2,NA,TGCGCCAGCTTCCCCGGCGGGAGCTTCTCCTACAATGAGCAGTTCTTC,CASFPGGSFSYNEQFF
TRBJ1-5,TRBV30,NA,once,TGTGCCTGGACTATGGGGGGCAATCAGCCCCAGCATTTT,CAWTMGGNQPQHF
TRBJ1-2,TRBV30,NA,NA,TGTGCCTGGAGTGGTGGGGGTGGCTACACCTTC,CAWSGGGGYTF
TRBJ1-1,TRBV30,NA,few,TGTGCCTGGACTCGGGGGTGGAACACTGAAGCTTTCTTT,CAWTRGWNTEAFF
TRBJ1-1,TRBV15,NA,few,TGTGCCACCAGCAAAAGGGAGAACACTGAAGCTTTCTTT,CATSKRENTEAFF
TRBJ1-4,TRBV6-5,NA,NA,TGTGCCAGCAGTTCGGACATTGCAACTAATGAAAAACTGTTTTTT,CASSSDIATNEKLFF
TRBJ2-1,TRBV6-5,NA,NA,TGTGCCAGCAAGTCGAACAATGAGCAGTTCTTC,CASKSNNEQFF
TRBJ1-2,TRBV30,NA,few,TGTGCCTGGAGTGTGGGGCACTCCTATGGCTACACCTTC,CAWSVGHSYGYTF
TRBJ2-3,TRBV5-6,TRBD1,NA,TGTGCCAGCAGCCGGACAGGGGTCGCGGATACGCAGTATTTT,CASSRTGVADTQYF
TRBJ1-1,TRBV7-3,NA,NA,TGTGCCAGCAGCCCGGGACACCAAATAGCTGAAGCTTTCTTT,CASSPGHQIAEAFF
TRBJ1-6,TRBV20-1,NA,few,TGCAGTGCTGGTGGAAGGGGCCTCCACTTT,CSAGGRGLHF
TRBJ1-1,TRBV18,NA,NA,TGTGCCAGCTCGCCTAACAGGTCCCCTATGAACACTGAAGCTTTCTTT,CASSPNRSPMNTEAFF
TRBJ1-1,TRBV30,NA,few,TGTGCCTGGAGCGTTGACAATTGGAGAGCTTTCTTT,CAWSVDNWRAFF